Presented here are 28 T cell receptor beta chains from one specimen sequenced in a study of T-cell memory formation after mild COVID-19. TCRdb passed the 5' RACE reads through MiXCR, listing each CDR3 protein once. The sample holds some 100,000 distinct CDR3 sequences, 11% seen once. What was sequenced was PBMCs or a T cell subset sorted from them (not recorded which). All receptors come from a man between 18 and 29 years old who had mild COVID-19 (a few samples of this study predate the infection). Cell type and time point are not known.

The chain couples TRBV4-2 to TRBJ2-7; D is perhaps TRBD2 (6 bases). This CDR3 has 15 residues. V was clipped by 6 bases and J by 2 bases, with 17 bases between them. Germline V gene lookup returns CDR1 LGHNA and CDR2 YNFKEQ. The DNA for the CDR3 is TGTGCCAGCAGACCCGAAATAGCGGTTGCCTACGAGCAGTACTTC. This codes for CASRPEIAVAYEQYF.

There are a few counts of this clonotype. The J gene is TRBJ1-5, the V gene TRBV27; D gene uncertain. V was pared by 9 bases and J by 1 base, with 7 bases between. Germline CDR1 and CDR2: MNHEY and SMNVEV (reference sequence). The CDR3 is 12 amino acids. CDR3 nucleotides: TGTGCCAGTCAGAAGAGCAATCAGCCCCAGCATTTT. Protein product: CASQKSNQPQHF.

This clonotype was detected only a few times. The V call is TRBV5-1, the J call TRBJ1-1; 9 bases are a match to TRBD1. V lost 4 bases and J lost 1; bases outside the gene matches: 5. The germline V gene has CDR1 SGHRS and CDR2 YFSETQ. The CDR3 sequence is 15 residues long. In DNA form, the CDR3 reads TGCGCCAGCAGCCTGGGACAGGGTCAGAACACTGAAGCTTTCTTT. Its translation is CASSLGQGQNTEAFF.

The sample holds a few counts of this clonotype. The DNA for the CDR3 is TGTGCCAGCAGCTCACTAGCGGGGGTTTACAATGAGCAGTTCTTC. Amino acids: CASSSLAGVYNEQFF. The chain couples TRBV7-9 to TRBJ2-1; 11 bases are shared with TRBD2. Germline values: CDR1 SEHNR, CDR2 FQNEAQ (reference sequence). This CDR3 region has 15 residues. Trimming removed 4 bases from V and 4 bases from J; junction bases left unmatched: 3. Filled out from reference TRBV7-9 and TRBJ2-1, the complete variable domain reads DTGVSQNPRHKITKRGQNVTFRCDPISEHNRLYWYRQTLGQGPEFLTYFQNEAQLEKSRLLSDRFSAERPKGSFSTLEIQRTEQGDSAMYLCASSSLAGVYNEQFFGPGTRLTVL.

There are a few counts of this clonotype. This chain links TRBV4-3 with TRBJ1-4; no clear D gene. Trimming left V 0 bases short and J 7 bases short, with 9 bases between. The CDR3 covers 14 residues. In germline, CDR1 is LGHNA, CDR2 YSLEER. CDR3 amino acids: CASSQDLTGEKLFF. In DNA form, the CDR3 reads TGCGCCAGCAGCCAAGATCTTACGGGTGAAAAACTGTTTTTT.

This clonotype was seen only a few times. This CDR3 is CASTDTGRGYTF. CDR3 DNA sequence: TGTGCCAGCACCGATACGGGTAGGGGCTACACCTTC. V usage is TRBV12-3 or TRBV12-4 and J usage is TRBJ1-2; D is uncertain. The ends were cut back, 7 bases at V and 8 bases at J, with 14 bases in the middle. This CDR3 comprises 12 residues.

The chain carries TRBV14 and TRBJ2-3; TRBD1 matches 7 bases. CDR1 is SGHDN, CDR2 FVKESK, per germline. The CDR3 covers 16 residues. J gave up 2 bases and V 0 bases, and 5 bases lay outside the gene matches. In nucleotides, the CDR3 is TGTGCCAGCAGCCAAGATCTGGGACAGAACACAGATACGCAGTATTTT. Amino acids: CASSQDLGQNTDTQYF.

This clonotype was seen a handful of times. The chain links TRBV4-2 to TRBJ1-1; D unresolved. V was cut by 1 base and J by 4 bases, with 13 bases left in between. CDR1 and CDR2 from the germline V gene are LGHNA and YNFKEQ. The CDR3 loop spans 15 amino acids. This CDR3 reads CASSQGILASTEAFF. The CDR3 coding sequence is TGTGCCAGCAGCCAAGGGATTTTAGCGAGCACTGAAGCTTTCTTT.

This clonotype was recorded at least ten times. The chain recombines TRBV14 with TRBJ2-3; the D is unclear. The CDR3 has 15 amino acids. V was clipped by 0 bases and J by 2 bases, with 9 bases between them. Germline-derived CDR1 and CDR2 are SGHDN and FVKESK. CDR3 coding DNA: TGTGCCAGCAGCCAAGATGCAGAGCTCACAGATACGCAGTATTTT. Translated: CASSQDAELTDTQYF. The variable domain in full, with the rest retrieved from reference TRBV14 and TRBJ2-3, is EAGVTQFPSHSVIEKGQTVTLRCDPISGHDNLYWYRRVMGKEIKFLLHFVKESKQDESGMPNNRFLAERTGGTYSTLKVQPAELEDSGVYFCASSQDAELTDTQYFGPGTRLTVL.

The chain is built from TRBV4-1 and TRBJ1-6; a possible D gene is TRBD1 (6 bases). Germline CDR1 reads MGHRA; CDR2 reads YSYEKL. The CDR3 loop spans 13 amino acids. The ends were cut back, 4 bases at V and 10 bases at J, with 11 bases in the middle. The CDR3 bases are TGCGCCAGCAGCCCAACAGGGAAATCACCCCTCCACTTT. Residues: CASSPTGKSPLHF.

This clonotype was recorded once. This chain connects TRBV12-3 or TRBV12-4 to TRBJ2-5, with 8 positions matching TRBD2. Unmatched junction bases numbered 4, after V lost 3 bases and J lost 1 base. The CDR3 loop spans 15 amino acids. The CDR3 region has the DNA TGTGCCAGCAGTTTTAGCGGGGAGGCCCAAGAGACCCAGTACTTC. Encoded protein: CASSFSGEAQETQYF.

For this clonotype: A much larger clone differs from this one at a single base, so this may be a read error. The gene calls are TRBV6-1 and TRBJ2-1; 15 nucleotides match TRBD2. Germline values: CDR1 MNHNS, CDR2 SASEGT. The CDR3 extends over 16 amino acids. Losses at the gene ends were 6 bases for V and 8 bases for J; bases not matched to a gene: 8. The CDR3 coding sequence is TGTGCCAGCAGGGGACTAGCGGGGGGAAAGTTCCATGAGCAGTTCTTC. Translated, it gives CASRGLAGGKFHEQFF.

The chain employs TRBV6-5 and TRBJ2-2, with a possible D match to TRBD2 (6 bases). Germline V lookup: CDR1 MNHEY, CDR2 SVGAGI. This CDR3 has 13 residues. V gave up 8 bases and J gave up 6 bases, with 13 bases separating them. DNA of the CDR3: TGTGCCAGCGGACACGGAGGGGCCGGGGAGCTGTTTTTT. This translates into CASGHGGAGELFF.

This sequence joins TRBV7-9 and TRBJ2-1; D might be TRBD2 (5 bases). The CDR3 is 12 amino acids. V lost 7 bases and J 9 bases, leaving 13 bases between the germline ends. The germline V gene has CDR1 SEHNR and CDR2 FQNEAQ (reference sequence). The CDR3 region is CASTSDSLEQFF. As DNA, the CDR3 is TGTGCCAGCACCTCGGACTCTCTTGAGCAGTTCTTC. The whole variable domain, remainder taken from reference TRBV7-9 and TRBJ2-1, is DTGVSQNPRHKITKRGQNVTFRCDPISEHNRLYWYRQTLGQGPEFLTYFQNEAQLEKSRLLSDRFSAERPKGSFSTLEIQRTEQGDSAMYLCASTSDSLEQFFGPGTRLTVL.

This clonotype was observed a few times. The chain carries TRBV9 and TRBJ2-5, with TRBD2 matching 9 bases. The V and J ends lost 0 bases and 5 bases, in that order; junction bases with no gene match: 2. Looked up from germline, CDR1 is SGDLS and CDR2 is YYNGEE. This CDR3 spans 14 amino acids. The DNA for the CDR3 is TGTGCCAGCAGCGTAGTAGCGGGGGTGGAGACCCAGTACTTC. This gives the protein CASSVVAGVETQYF.

This clonotype has more than one count but fewer than ten. The chain is built from TRBV12-3 or TRBV12-4 and TRBJ1-1, with D hard to call. The CDR3 has 14 amino acids. Trimming left V 3 bases short and J 0 bases short, with 8 bases between. CDR3 residues: CASSLGRMNTEAFF. CDR3 coding DNA: TGTGCCAGCAGTTTGGGCAGAATGAACACTGAAGCTTTCTTT.

In this sample, this clonotype turned up a few times. The genes are TRBV12-3 or TRBV12-4 and TRBJ2-3, with TRBD1 identical over 9 bases. The CDR3 spans 13 residues. With 10 bases clipped from V and 2 bases from J, the junction kept 4 bases outside the gene matches. The CDR3 loop reads CANGQGFTDTQYF. CDR3 nucleotide sequence: TGTGCCAACGGACAGGGGTTCACAGATACGCAGTATTTT.

V usage is TRBV19 and J usage is TRBJ2-7, with TRBD1 matching 7 bases. V was pared by 11 bases and J by 3 bases, with 10 bases of the junction left unmatched. Germline CDR1 and CDR2: LNHDA and SQIVND (reference sequence). This CDR3 is built from 13 residues. CDR3 in amino acids: CASSTGLGYEQYF. Here the CDR3 DNA reads TGTGCCTCCTCGACAGGGCTCGGCTACGAGCAGTACTTC. The full variable domain, with the rest looked up from reference TRBV19 and TRBJ2-7, is DGGITQSPKYLFRKEGQNVTLSCEQNLNHDAMYWYRQDPGQGLRLIYYSQIVNDFQKGDIAEGYSVSREKKESFPLTVTSAQKNPTAFYLCASSTGLGYEQYFGPGTRLTVT.

The chain is built from TRBV7-3 and TRBJ1-1; no definite D call. This CDR3 has 14 residues. V shed 0 bases and J shed 7 bases, with 12 bases lying between them. Germline loops: CDR1 SGHTA, CDR2 FQGTGA. CDR3 in DNA: TGTGCCAGCAGCTTAACCGGGGTAGCAGGTGAAGCTTTCTTT. Amino acids: CASSLTGVAGEAFF.

This clonotype came up a few times. This rearrangement joins TRBV6-6 to TRBJ2-4, with D possibly matching TRBD1 (5 bases). The germline V gene has CDR1 MNHNY and CDR2 SVGAGI (reference sequence). Trimming shortened V by 7 bases and J by 0 bases, and 19 bases separated the two germline ends. The CDR3 sequence is 17 residues long. For the CDR3, the DNA is TGTGCCAGCACCAATAGCCAGGGCCCGGGAGCCAAAAACATTCAGTACTTC. This translates into CASTNSQGPGAKNIQYF.

The chain carries TRBV6-1 and TRBJ2-3; 7 bases match TRBD1. The CDR3 has 17 amino acids. The germline gives CDR1 MNHNS, CDR2 SASEGT. J gave up 2 bases and V 4 bases, and 12 bases lay outside the gene matches. The CDR3 is CASSVLPPGTVTDTQYF. The CDR3 nucleotides are TGTGCCAGCAGTGTCCTCCCCCCGGGGACAGTCACAGATACGCAGTATTTT.

V usage is TRBV4-1 and J usage is TRBJ2-3; 9 bases line up with TRBD2. The CDR3 runs 19 residues. The J segment lost 0 bases and the V segment lost 2 bases, leaving 12 bases of the junction unmatched. CDR1 and CDR2 from the germline V gene are MGHRA and YSYEKL. This chain's CDR3 is CASSQQVSGGLTSTDTQYF. CDR3 in DNA: TGCGCCAGCAGCCAACAAGTGAGCGGGGGGCTCACTAGCACAGATACGCAGTATTTT.

This clonotype was seen more than once but under ten times. The chain uses TRBV2 and TRBJ1-6; possible D gene TRBD1, 5 bases. V was cut by 10 bases and J by 6 bases, with 25 bases left in between. The CDR3 runs to 17 residues. Germline V lookup: CDR1 SNHLY, CDR2 FYNNEI. The CDR3 nucleotides read TGTGCCATACAGAGAGGGGCCCGGGGGAGTTTTAATTCACCCCTCCACTTT. This encodes CAIQRGARGSFNSPLHF.

V usage is TRBV10-3 and J usage is TRBJ2-1, with TRBD2 matching over 11 bases. Trimming at V came to 4 bases and at J to 4 bases, leaving 15 bases not matched to a gene. This CDR3 spans 19 amino acids. Germline CDR1 ENHRY, CDR2 SYGVKD. As DNA, the CDR3 is TGTGCCATCAGTGCCCCAGCCCTAGCGGGGGGACCTGATTACAATGAGCAGTTCTTC. Translation: CAISAPALAGGPDYNEQFF.

This clonotype was detected a few times. The chain has TRBV7-9 and TRBJ1-2; a weak D match, TRBD1 (6 bases). The V gene's germline CDR1 is SEHNR and CDR2 FQNEAQ (reference sequence). Between the trimmed V and J ends, which lost 5 bases and 2 bases, there was a span of 12 bases. This CDR3 is 14 amino acids long. The CDR3 DNA sequence: TGTGCCAGCAGCGCCGACACAGGGAACTATGGCTACACCTTC. The encoded protein is CASSADTGNYGYTF. Based on the CDR3 plus reference TRBV7-9 and TRBJ1-2, the full variable domain is DTGVSQNPRHKITKRGQNVTFRCDPISEHNRLYWYRQTLGQGPEFLTYFQNEAQLEKSRLLSDRFSAERPKGSFSTLEIQRTEQGDSAMYLCASSADTGNYGYTFGSGTRLTVV.

J is TRBJ2-7 and V is TRBV7-9, with D uncertain. Per germline, CDR1 SEHNR and CDR2 FQNEAQ (reference sequence). Deletions cut 1 base from V and 3 bases from J, with 4 bases between. The length of the CDR3 is 12 residues. The chain's CDR3 is CASSLVNYEQYF. The DNA for the CDR3 is TGTGCCAGCAGCTTAGTGAACTACGAGCAGTACTTC.

The sample holds a few counts of this clonotype. The gene calls are TRBV24-1 and TRBJ2-7; no clear D. Germline-derived CDR1 and CDR2 are KGHDR and SFDVKD. V shed 9 bases and J shed 3 bases, with 8 bases lying between them. The CDR3 is made up of 11 amino acids. The CDR3 spells CATGLYYEQYF. DNA for the CDR3: TGTGCCACCGGGCTCTACTACGAGCAGTACTTC.

In this sample, this clonotype turned up once. This chain joins TRBV6-5 and TRBJ1-5; a possible D gene is TRBD1 (5 bases). The ends were cut back, 5 bases at V and 0 bases at J, with 11 bases in the middle. The germline gives CDR1 MNHEY, CDR2 SVGAGI. This CDR3 contains 15 residues. DNA for the CDR3: TGTGCCAGCAGTCTAGGGGCGTATAGCAATCAGCCCCAGCATTTT. It specifies CASSLGAYSNQPQHF.